Shown below are 30 T cell receptor beta chains from a single sample sequenced in a study of Ad26.COV2.S vaccination and SARS-CoV-2 variants. Treatment defined: around 19 received Ad26.COV2.S at low or high dose, single or two shots; about 5 received placebo; per-sample allocation not given. Specimens were obtained on day 63 following the first vaccine or placebo injection. Here immunoSEQ multiplex PCR was the method, and the copy in TCRdb shows in-frame clones only, minus some. Of roughly 300,000 clones in the sample, more than 85% were seen once. Sequences were derived from peripheral blood, sampled in a trial of Ad26.COV2.S vaccine versus placebo. These receptors were collected from a person aged 18-60 years who received the Ad26.COV2.S COVID-19 vaccine or a placebo.

The gene calls are TRBV27 and TRBJ2-2; no firm D call. The V gene lost 1 base and the J gene lost 4 bases, with 13 bases spanning the gap. This CDR3 contains 16 residues. The germline CDR1 and CDR2 sequences are MNHEY and SMNVEV (reference sequence). The chain's CDR3 is CASSLFIGPSTGELFF. The CDR3 DNA follows: TGTGCCAGCAGTTTATTTATCGGACCTAGCACCGGGGAGCTGTTTTTT.

The chain is built from TRBV7-9 and TRBJ2-3; TRBD2 matches at 9 bases. The length of the CDR3 is 14 residues. The junction had 1 base not matched to a gene; V was cut back by 2 bases and J by 4 bases. The germline gives CDR1 SEHNR, CDR2 FQNEAQ (reference sequence). The CDR3 DNA follows: TGTGCCAGCAGCTTACTAGCGGGGTCAGATACGCAGTATTTT. Translated: CASSLLAGSDTQYF.

The genes are TRBV2 and TRBJ2-7, with D possibly being TRBD2 (6 bases). CDR1 is SNHLY, CDR2 FYNNEI, per germline. V lost 8 bases, J lost 2 bases, and 16 bases lay in between. This CDR3 is built from 14 residues. The CDR3 bases are TGTGCCAGCGGGATGGTCGGGAGCCCCTACGAGCAGTACTTC. Residues: CASGMVGSPYEQYF.

The rearrangement links TRBV9 to TRBJ1-2, with a possible D match to TRBD1 (5 bases). The V end was cut by 4 bases, the J end by 0 bases, with 10 bases between. CDR1 SGDLS and CDR2 YYNGEE come from the germline V gene. The CDR3 spans 14 residues. The CDR3 reads CASSPGPANYGYTF. For the CDR3, the DNA is TGTGCCAGCAGCCCAGGGCCAGCTAACTATGGCTACACCTTC.

DNA for the CDR3: TGTGCCAGCAGCGTAGGAGTGGCCATAACAGATACGCAGTATTTT. This encodes CASSVGVAITDTQYF. V gene TRBV9 combines with J gene TRBJ2-3, with D hard to call. CDR3 length equals 15 residues. Trimming pared 0 bases from V and 3 bases from J, leaving 11 bases between. The germline gives CDR1 SGDLS, CDR2 YYNGEE. Filled out from reference TRBV9 and TRBJ2-3, the complete variable domain reads DSGVTQTPKHLITATGQRVTLRCSPRSGDLSVYWYQQSLDQGLQFLIQYYNGEERAKGNILERFSAQQFPDLHSELNLSSLELGDSALYFCASSVGVAITDTQYFGPGTRLTVL.

The chain combines TRBV3-1 (or the pseudogene TRBV3-2) with TRBJ2-1; D is perhaps TRBD2 (6 bases). The germline gives CDR1 LGHDT, CDR2 YNNKEL (reference sequence). The CDR3 contains 12 residues. V lost 2 bases and J lost 9, with 8 bases in between. The CDR3 DNA is TGTGCCAGCAGCCAAATCGGGGGTGAGCAGTTCTTC. Translating it yields CASSQIGGEQFF.

This chain uses TRBV7-2 with TRBJ1-4; D is unclear. Trimming cost V 5 bases and J 8 bases, with 18 bases left between them. Per the germline V gene, CDR1 is SGHTA and CDR2 is FQGNSA. The CDR3 contains 15 residues. The CDR3 DNA sequence: TGTGCCAGCAGCCCTGTCCTAAGAGGGCGCGAAAAACTGTTTTTT. This gives the protein CASSPVLRGREKLFF.

The chain carries TRBV19 and TRBJ1-5, with 9 bases lining up with TRBD1. The CDR3 is 15 amino acids. V shed 5 bases, J shed 4 bases, and the junction held 6 bases outside the gene matches. In germline, CDR1 is LNHDA, CDR2 SQIVND (reference sequence). The CDR3 bases are TGTGCCAGTAGTGCCTACAGGGGGCGGAATCAGCCCCAGCATTTT. As protein: CASSAYRGRNQPQHF.

The chain combines TRBV2 with TRBJ2-3; 9 bases are shared with TRBD2. This CDR3 has 16 amino acids. The germline V gene has CDR1 SNHLY and CDR2 FYNNEI. The V and J ends lost 1 base and 4 bases, in that order; junction bases with no gene match: 6. CDR3 amino acids: CASSEEIAGESDTQYF. The CDR3 bases are TGTGCCAGCAGTGAAGAGATAGCGGGGGAGTCAGATACGCAGTATTTT.

This rearrangement joins TRBV18 to TRBJ1-3; no clear D. Trimming shortened V by 2 bases and J by 0 bases, and 8 bases separated the two germline ends. This CDR3 spans 15 amino acids. Germline lookup yields CDR1 KGHSH and CDR2 LQKENI. CDR3 coding DNA: TGTGCCAGCTCACCAATGCCAGGCTCTGGAAACACCATATATTTT. Its translation: CASSPMPGSGNTIYF.

J is TRBJ1-1 and V is TRBV11-2, with 7 bases matching TRBD1. V lost 3 bases, J lost 4 bases, and 5 bases stayed unmatched. Germline assignment: CDR1 SGHAT and CDR2 FQNNGV. The length of the CDR3 is 14 residues. CDR3 nucleotide sequence: TGTGCCAGCAGCTTTAACAGGGGCCGCACTGAAGCTTTCTTT. Protein sequence: CASSFNRGRTEAFF.

CDR3: CASSPGWATGVTDTQYF. CDR3 nucleotide sequence: TGTGCCAGCAGCCCCGGCTGGGCGACAGGGGTTACAGATACGCAGTATTTT. This chain uses TRBV7-9 with TRBJ2-3; TRBD1 aligns across 8 bases. V trimming: 5 bases; J trimming: 3 bases; junction bases outside the gene matches: 13. Germline CDR1 and CDR2: SEHNR and FQNEAQ (reference sequence). This CDR3 comprises 17 residues.

This clone came up once. The rearrangement uses TRBV4-3 and TRBJ2-5; TRBD2 matches at 9 bases. The V gene's germline CDR1 is LGHNA and CDR2 YSLEER. With V trimmed by 0 bases and J by 5 bases, 4 bases remained unmatched. CDR3 length: 15 residues. CDR3 residues: CASSQERGGAETQYF. In DNA, the CDR3 is TGCGCCAGCAGCCAAGAGCGGGGGGGGGCGGAGACCCAGTACTTC.

The J gene is TRBJ2-7, the V gene TRBV27; the D gene is possibly TRBD1 (5 bases). CDR3 size: 14 residues. Per germline, CDR1 MNHEY and CDR2 SMNVEV (reference sequence). Trimming pared 3 bases from V and 0 bases from J, leaving 9 bases between. The CDR3 DNA reads as TGTGCCAGCAGTTTGGCAGGGCCCTCCTACGAGCAGTACTTC. Protein sequence: CASSLAGPSYEQYF.

The sample holds one count of this clone. The same CDR3 also results from other DNA sequences found in this sample. The rearrangement joins TRBV3-1 (or the pseudogene TRBV3-2) to TRBJ2-7; TRBD2 matches 7 bases. The CDR3 spans 15 residues. V lost 0 bases and J lost 1; bases outside the gene matches: 3. The germline CDR1 and CDR2 sequences are LGHDT and YNNKEL (reference sequence). DNA for the CDR3: TGTGCCAGCAGCCAAGACGCTAGCGGATCCTACGAGCAGTACTTC. Protein product: CASSQDASGSYEQYF.

The V and J genes are TRBV2 and TRBJ2-2, with TRBD2 identical over 11 bases. V trimming: 6 bases; J trimming: 1 base; junction bases outside the gene matches: 7. Per the germline V gene, CDR1 is SNHLY and CDR2 is FYNNEI. The CDR3 has 17 residues. The CDR3 coding sequence is TGTGCCAGCAGCCTTCTAGCGGGGGGTCAGAACACCGGGGAGCTGTTTTTT. Its translation is CASSLLAGGQNTGELFF. Combining the CDR3 with reference TRBV2 and TRBJ2-2 gives the whole variable domain EPEVTQTPSHQVTQMGQEVILRCVPISNHLYFYWYRQILGQKVEFLVSFYNNEISEKSEIFDDQFSVERPDGSNFTLKIRSTKLEDSAMYFCASSLLAGGQNTGELFFGEGSRLTVL.

The CDR3 bases are TGCGCCAGCAGCTTGGAGAAGGGACTCATGAACACTGAAGCTTTCTTT. It is translated as CASSLEKGLMNTEAFF. The J gene is TRBJ1-1, the V gene TRBV5-1; maybe TRBD1 (5 bases). Trimming shortened V by 0 bases and J by 0 bases, and 12 bases separated the two germline ends. CDR1 is SGHRS and CDR2 is YFSETQ in the germline V gene. The CDR3 spans 16 residues. Full variable domain (remainder filled in from reference TRBV5-1 and TRBJ1-1): KAGVTQTPRYLIKTRGQQVTLSCSPISGHRSVSWYQQTPGQGLQFLFEYFSETQRNKGNFPGRFSGRQFSNSRSEMNVSTLELGDSALYLCASSLEKGLMNTEAFFGQGTRLTVV.

In nucleotides, the CDR3 is TGCGCCAGCAGCTCGCAGGGAGGAGGGAATGAAAAACTGTTTTTT. It encodes CASSSQGGGNEKLFF. The V and J genes are TRBV5-1 and TRBJ1-4; a weak D match, TRBD1 (5 bases). The CDR3 has 15 residues. Germline CDR1 and CDR2: SGHRS and YFSETQ. Deletions cut 3 bases from V and 5 bases from J, with 14 bases between. Variable domain in full (rest from reference TRBV5-1 and TRBJ1-4): KAGVTQTPRYLIKTRGQQVTLSCSPISGHRSVSWYQQTPGQGLQFLFEYFSETQRNKGNFPGRFSGRQFSNSRSEMNVSTLELGDSALYLCASSSQGGGNEKLFFGSGTQLSVL.

The chain is built from TRBV10-2 and TRBJ2-5; 10 bases fit TRBD1. Looked up from germline, CDR1 is WSHSY and CDR2 is SAAADI. The CDR3 has 13 residues. V dropped 7 bases and J dropped 3; count of bases not matched to a gene: 2. This CDR3 is CASTGTGEETQYF. The CDR3 nucleotides read TGCGCCAGCACCGGGACAGGGGAAGAGACCCAGTACTTC.

The V and J genes are TRBV27 and TRBJ2-7; possibly TRBD2 for D (6 bases). This CDR3 is 15 amino acids long. Germline CDR1 MNHEY, CDR2 SMNVEV (reference sequence). The germline V and J ends were trimmed by 3 bases and 0 bases, with 12 bases remaining between them. Written as DNA, the CDR3 is TGTGCCAGCAGTTTTTCCGGGACTGCCTCCTACGAGCAGTACTTC. Translating gives CASSFSGTASYEQYF.

The chain combines TRBV3-1 (or the pseudogene TRBV3-2) with TRBJ2-4, with 9 bases identical to TRBD1. Germline V gives CDR1 LGHDT, CDR2 YNNKEL (reference sequence). There are 20 residues in the CDR3. V gave up 0 bases and J gave up 1 base; unmatched junction bases: 13. The DNA for the CDR3 is TGTGCCAGCAGCCAAGAGGGAACCGGGACAGGGATTTTTGCCAAAAACATTCAGTACTTC. Encoded protein: CASSQEGTGTGIFAKNIQYF.

The chain uses TRBV28 and TRBJ1-2; D is perhaps TRBD1 (5 bases). The CDR3 contains 13 residues. CDR1 and CDR2 from the germline V gene are MDHEN and SYDVKM. With 2 bases removed from V and 8 bases from J, the gap between germline ends came to 12 bases. The CDR3 protein is CASSLQGRSGYTF. The CDR3 DNA follows: TGTGCCAGCAGTTTACAGGGCCGTTCAGGCTACACCTTC.

This sequence joins TRBV28 and TRBJ1-4; D perhaps matches TRBD1 (6 bases). With 6 bases removed from V and 15 bases from J, the gap between germline ends came to 20 bases. CDR3 length: 13 residues. Germline CDR1 and CDR2: MDHEN and SYDVKM. CDR3 DNA sequence: TGTGCCAGCAGCCTACCCCGGACAGATGAAGTGTTTTTT. Residues: CASSLPRTDEVFF.

The CDR3 region is CASRPNSGNTIYF. The CDR3 nucleotides are TGTGCCAGCCGTCCTAATTCTGGAAACACCATATATTTT. The rearrangement links TRBV27 to TRBJ1-3; D remains unclear. Germline V gene lookup returns CDR1 MNHEY and CDR2 SMNVEV (reference sequence). The CDR3 is 13 amino acids. The V gene lost 8 bases and the J gene lost 1 base, with 9 bases spanning the gap.

The V call is TRBV6-5, the J call TRBJ1-3; TRBD1 might be the D (5 bases). Trimming took 5 bases from V and 2 from J, leaving 10 bases between them. This CDR3 is built from 14 residues. Germline V gives CDR1 MNHEY, CDR2 SVGAGI. The CDR3 region has the DNA TGTGCCAGCAGTCCCCGACAGACTGGAAACACCATATATTTT. It yields the protein CASSPRQTGNTIYF.

The chain carries TRBV5-6 and TRBJ2-1; 9 bases map to TRBD2. This CDR3 has 16 amino acids. With V trimmed by 3 bases and J by 7 bases, 11 bases remained unmatched. Germline loops: CDR1 SGHDT, CDR2 YYEEEE. The CDR3 DNA reads as TGTGCCAGCAGCTCGGCTAGGCGGGGGGGACAGAATGAGCAGTTCTTC. Amino acid sequence: CASSSARRGGQNEQFF.

This clone was counted between two and nine times. The chain carries TRBV20-1 and TRBJ1-1; D might be TRBD1 (6 bases). V was trimmed by 3 bases and J by 5 bases, leaving 16 bases between them. Looked up from germline, CDR1 is DFQATT and CDR2 is SNEGSKA (reference sequence). CDR3 length: 14 residues. The CDR3 loop reads CSASLAGEDTEAFF. The CDR3 DNA sequence: TGCAGTGCTAGTCTGGCAGGGGAGGATACTGAAGCTTTCTTT.

The rearrangement joins TRBV9 to TRBJ2-7, with a possible D match to TRBD1 (6 bases). V lost 4 bases to trimming and J lost 1 base, with 12 bases between them. CDR1 and CDR2 (germline): SGDLS, YYNGEE. The CDR3 extends over 14 amino acids. DNA for the CDR3: TGTGCCAGCAGCATTCACAGGGATTCCTACGAGCAGTACTTC. Translating it yields CASSIHRDSYEQYF.

V usage is TRBV4-3 and J usage is TRBJ2-1; no clear D gene. The V and J ends lost 0 bases and 0 bases respectively, with 9 bases between them. This CDR3 has 16 residues. Germline V CDR1 and CDR2: LGHNA, YSLEER. CDR3 bases: TGCGCCAGCAGCCAAGATTTTGGCAGCTCCTACAATGAGCAGTTCTTC. Translated, it gives CASSQDFGSSYNEQFF.

The chain employs TRBV10-3 and TRBJ2-7; a possible D gene is TRBD1 (5 bases). CDR1 ENHRY and CDR2 SYGVKD come from the germline V gene. With 3 bases removed from V and 1 base from J, the gap between germline ends came to 10 bases. The CDR3 totals 14 residues. The CDR3 DNA is TGTGCCATCAGTGATGGGGCCGGGTCCTACGAGCAGTACTTC. It is translated as CAISDGAGSYEQYF.